These T cell receptor beta chains were read from a single sample in a study of T cell repertoires in cytomegalovirus infection. TCRdb reanalysed the reads using MiXCR and keeps one entry per CDR3 protein. The table records over 450,000 distinct CDR3 sequences, roughly 12% of them present only once. The material sequenced was PBMCs. The receptor source for this set is a human donor in good health (CMV status not recorded). Some clones in this sample may be carry-over from other donors' samples. The CDR3 runs from the conserved cysteine through the conserved F or W. The D gene is left open where the match is weak. For some rows the clone size is stated as once, few or many, or as a class when expanded; others skip it.

TRBV20-1	TRBJ2-3	TRBD2	many	CSARDWSSGISTDTQYF	TGCAGTGCTAGAGATTGGTCTAGCGGGATTAGCACAGATACGCAGTATTTT
TRBV7-2	TRBJ1-5	TRBD1	many	CASSLTGDNQPQHF	TGTGCCAGCAGCTTGACAGGGGACAATCAGCCCCAGCATTTT
TRBV20-1	TRBJ2-1	TRBD2	few	CSAPGGAGGMTYNEQFF	TGCAGTGCGCCGGGGGGGGCGGGTGGGATGACCTACAATGAGCAGTTCTTC
TRBV27	TRBJ1-6	.	many	CASSPREGESSPLHF	TGTGCCAGCAGTCCCCGTGAAGGGGAGAGTTCACCCCTCCACTTT
TRBV7-2	TRBJ1-6	.	many	CASSNNSPLHF	TGTGCCAGCAGCAATAATTCACCCCTCCACTTT
TRBV12-3/TRBV12-4	TRBJ2-1	TRBD2	.	CASREESSGRNEQFF	TGTGCCAGCAGAGAGGAGTCTAGCGGGAGGAATGAGCAGTTCTTC
TRBV29-1	TRBJ2-7	.	.	CSVAGGSSSYEQYF	TGCAGCGTAGCTGGGGGTAGTAGCTCCTACGAGCAGTACTTC
TRBV7-9	TRBJ1-5	.	many	CASSLGRGYNQPQHF	TGTGCCAGCAGCTTGGGTAGGGGGTACAATCAGCCCCAGCATTTT
TRBV28	TRBJ1-4	TRBD1	.	CASSSDRVGPNEKLFF	TGTGCCAGCAGTTCCGACAGGGTAGGGCCTAATGAAAAACTGTTTTTT
TRBV11-1	TRBJ2-7	.	many	CASSRAETEYHEQYF	TGTGCCAGCAGCCGGGCGGAAACAGAGTACCACGAGCAGTACTTC
TRBV6-5	TRBJ1-2	.	many	CASSQDRIYGYTF	TGTGCCAGCAGCCAAGACAGGATTTATGGCTACACCTTC
TRBV2	TRBJ1-2	TRBD1	many	CASTRQGGYTF	TGTGCCAGCACTCGACAGGGTGGCTACACCTTC
TRBV4-1	TRBJ2-2	.	many	CASSQAWAGSAGELFF	TGCGCCAGCAGCCAAGCGTGGGCAGGGTCGGCCGGGGAGCTGTTTTTT
TRBV20-1	TRBJ2-3	.	few	CSARDLGRGEVADTQYF	TGCAGTGCTAGAGATTTAGGAAGGGGGGAGGTAGCAGATACGCAGTATTTT
TRBV29-1	TRBJ1-1	.	.	CSVADRLLNTEAFF	TGCAGCGTTGCCGACAGACTCTTGAATACTGAAGCTTTCTTT
TRBV12-3/TRBV12-4	TRBJ2-2	.	many	CASSPPIGELFF	TGTGCCAGCAGTCCTCCTATCGGGGAGCTGTTTTTT
TRBV18	TRBJ2-5	.	.	CASSADQETQYF	TGTGCCAGCTCAGCCGACCAAGAGACCCAGTACTTC
TRBV7-3	TRBJ2-7	.	many	CASSLKLVYEQYF	TGTGCCAGCAGCTTAAAGCTAGTCTACGAGCAGTACTTC
TRBV7-9	TRBJ1-1	.	few	CATKWADRPMNTEAFF	TGTGCCACCAAATGGGCGGATCGCCCTATGAACACTGAAGCTTTCTTT
TRBV2	TRBJ2-7	TRBD1	many	CASTWGQGYEQYF	TGTGCCAGCACTTGGGGACAGGGGTACGAGCAGTACTTC
TRBV6-2/TRBV6-3	TRBJ2-1	.	.	CASSFTGYNEQFF	TGTGCCAGCAGTTTCACAGGGTACAATGAGCAGTTCTTC
TRBV7-9	TRBJ1-1	.	many	CASSFMVNTEAFF	TGTGCCAGCAGCTTCATGGTGAACACTGAAGCTTTCTTT
TRBV20-1	TRBJ1-4	.	few	CSASGGGWFEKDEKLFF	TGCAGTGCTAGTGGTGGGGGGTGGTTTGAAAAGGATGAAAAACTGTTTTTT
TRBV27	TRBJ2-1	TRBD2	many	CASSDGLASSSYNEQFF	TGTGCCAGCAGTGACGGACTAGCATCGAGCTCCTACAATGAGCAGTTCTTC
TRBV18	TRBJ2-7	.	many	CASSPPSQPPYEQYF	TGTGCCAGCTCACCACCCTCCCAGCCGCCCTACGAGCAGTACTTC
TRBV19	TRBJ2-5	.	many	CASSITGRQETQYF	TGTGCCAGTAGTATAACAGGGAGACAAGAGACCCAGTACTTC
TRBV5-1	TRBJ2-3	TRBD2	.	CASSLGWREIGDTQYF	TGCGCCAGCAGCTTGGGATGGCGGGAGATAGGAGATACGCAGTATTTT
TRBV10-3	TRBJ2-3	.	many	CAITFGGVTDTQYF	TGTGCCATCACCTTTGGGGGCGTCACAGATACGCAGTATTTT
TRBV19	TRBJ2-7	.	many	CASTGRFGYEQYF	TGTGCCAGTACGGGACGGTTTGGGTACGAGCAGTACTTC
TRBV12-3/TRBV12-4	TRBJ1-5	TRBD1	.	CASRGTGGQPQHF	TGTGCCAGCAGGGGGACAGGGGGCCAGCCCCAGCATTTT
TRBV18	TRBJ1-1	.	few	CASSSEAGVGTEAFF	TGTGCCAGCTCATCAGAGGCGGGGGTGGGCACTGAAGCTTTCTTT
TRBV28	TRBJ2-1	.	many	CASTPRTIKGPEQFF	TGTGCCAGCACCCCTCGCACAATTAAGGGTCCTGAGCAGTTCTTC
TRBV11-2	TRBJ2-5	.	.	CASSLGRLQETQYF	TGTGCCAGCAGCTTAGGGAGGTTGCAAGAGACCCAGTACTTC
TRBV5-4	TRBJ2-6	.	.	CASSQGYGANVLTF	TGTGCCAGCAGTCAGGGGTACGGGGCCAACGTCCTGACTTTC
TRBV20-1	TRBJ2-1	TRBD2	many	CSAPGLAGGRRYNEQFF	TGCAGTGCCCCGGGACTAGCGGGGGGCCGAAGATACAATGAGCAGTTCTTC
TRBV4-1	TRBJ2-2	TRBD1	many	CASSHAGGSTGELFF	TGCGCCAGCAGCCATGCAGGGGGAAGTACCGGGGAGCTGTTTTTT
TRBV28	TRBJ2-7	.	many	CASSRPTKYEQYF	TGTGCCAGCAGTCGCCCCACGAAGTACGAGCAGTACTTC
TRBV18	TRBJ2-2	TRBD2	many	CASSPYPGGASNTGELFF	TGTGCCAGCTCACCATACCCGGGAGGGGCATCGAACACCGGGGAGCTGTTTTTT
TRBV7-2	TRBJ2-3	TRBD2	.	CASSTRTSASTDTQYF	TGTGCCAGCAGCACCCGGACTAGCGCTAGCACAGATACGCAGTATTTT
TRBV29-1	TRBJ2-7	.	.	CSVEIRPPLYEQYF	TGCAGCGTTGAGATCCGACCCCCCCTCTACGAGCAGTACTTC
TRBV2	TRBJ2-3	TRBD2	.	CASTGRAGGGTDTQYF	TGTGCCAGCACCGGGCGAGCGGGAGGGGGGACAGATACGCAGTATTTT
TRBV7-9	TRBJ2-2	.	.	CASSPGRPNTGELFF	TGTGCCAGCAGCCCGGGGCGGCCGAACACCGGGGAGCTGTTTTTT
TRBV27	TRBJ1-5	.	.	CASSLRGFNQPQHF	TGTGCCAGCAGTTTACGGGGATTCAATCAGCCCCAGCATTTT
TRBV10-3	TRBJ2-7	.	many	CAISVTAQQYF	TGTGCCATCAGTGTAACCGCACAGCAGTACTTC
TRBV20-1	TRBJ2-3	.	few	CSARDRMAAGDTQYF	TGCAGTGCTAGAGATCGAATGGCGGCCGGGGATACGCAGTATTTT
TRBV18	TRBJ1-5	.	.	CASSPGGQVGVQPQLF	TGTGCCAGCTCACCCGGCGGGCAGGTGGGCGTACAGCCCCAGCTTTTT
TRBV3-1	TRBJ2-7	.	.	CASSRIGVSYEQYF	TGTGCCAGCAGCCGCATCGGGGTCTCCTACGAGCAGTACTTC
TRBV5-6	TRBJ2-4	.	many	CASRTSLAKNIQYF	TGTGCCAGCAGGACTTCCCTAGCCAAAAACATTCAGTACTTC
TRBV23-1	TRBJ2-3	.	many	CASSQSGPGGTDTQYF	TGCGCCAGCAGTCAATCCGGTCCAGGGGGCACAGATACGCAGTATTTT
TRBV27	TRBJ2-5	.	.	CASSLWAGDQETQYF	TGTGCCAGCAGTTTATGGGCAGGGGACCAAGAGACCCAGTACTTC